A single sample is the source of the 15 T cell receptor beta chains below, sequenced in a study of CD8 T cells in Susac syndrome. RNA in amounts of roughly 0.5 to 1 ug was reverse transcribed with random hexamers. TCRdb reanalysed the immunoSEQ multiplex PCR reads using MiXCR and keeps one entry per CDR3 protein. The data contain around 130,000 distinct CDR3 sequences, over 90% of them singletons. Sequenced material: CD4+ T cells from PBMCs. The receptors were sampled from a human donor with Susac syndrome.

This chain joins TRBV18 and TRBJ1-4, with D uncertain. From germline, CDR1 is KGHSH and CDR2 LQKENI. CDR3 size: 15 residues. V was shortened by 0 bases and J by 6 bases, with 11 bases between the two germline ends. The CDR3 bases are TGTGCCAGCTCACCACCCAGAGGGCGCGATGAAAAACTGTTTTTT. It codes for CASSPPRGRDEKLFF.

The chain has TRBV5-1 and TRBJ2-3; TRBD2 agrees at 7 bases. Germline V gene sequence: CDR1 SGHRS, CDR2 YFSETQ. V shed 4 bases and J 2 bases; nucleotides not matched to a gene: 4. The length of the CDR3 is 14 residues. CDR3 coding DNA: TGCGCCAGCAGCCTTAGCGGGTTCACAGATACGCAGTATTTT. Protein product: CASSLSGFTDTQYF.

This clonotype was seen only once. The rearrangement links TRBV3-1 to TRBJ2-1; 10 bases fit TRBD2. The V and J ends lost 0 bases and 3 bases, in that order; junction bases with no gene match: 5. The CDR3 is 17 residues long. Germline CDR1 LGHDT, CDR2 YNNKEL (reference sequence). CDR3 nucleotide sequence: TGTGCCAGCAGCCAAGATTCAACTAGCGGGATCTACAATGAGCAGTTCTTC. It codes for CASSQDSTSGIYNEQFF.

This CDR3 is CASSLVGQTNTGELFF. The CDR3 region has the DNA TGTGCCAGCAGCTTAGTTGGGCAGACGAACACCGGGGAGCTGTTTTTT. The chain has TRBV11-2 and TRBJ2-2; D is ambiguous. The CDR3 covers 16 residues. Per germline, CDR1 SGHAT and CDR2 FQNNGV. The germline V and J ends were trimmed by 1 base and 0 bases, with 9 bases remaining between them.

The chain combines TRBV30 with TRBJ1-1; D perhaps matches TRBD1 (5 bases). The V and J ends lost 0 bases and 5 bases respectively, with 10 bases between them. Germline CDR1 GTSNPN, CDR2 SVGIG (reference sequence). This CDR3 region has 13 residues. The CDR3 here is CAWSVQPGTEAFF. DNA for the CDR3: TGTGCCTGGAGTGTCCAGCCAGGGACTGAAGCTTTCTTT.

The chain couples TRBV12-3 or TRBV12-4 to TRBJ2-6; D remains ambiguous. With 2 bases removed from V and 0 bases from J, the gap between germline ends came to 8 bases. This CDR3 has 16 amino acids. CDR3 sequence: CASSLSASSGANVLTF. The CDR3 bases are TGTGCCAGCAGTTTATCGGCCAGCTCTGGGGCCAACGTCCTGACTTTC.

The table lists this clonotype with a count of one. The J gene is TRBJ1-1, the V gene TRBV20-1; 7 bases align to TRBD1. Losses at the gene ends were 5 bases for V and 6 bases for J; bases not matched to a gene: 9. Germline V gene lookup returns CDR1 DFQATT and CDR2 SNEGSKA (reference sequence). This CDR3 has 13 amino acids. CDR3 in DNA: TGCAGTGCTCAAAATACAGGGGCTTCTGAAGCTTTCTTT. Residues: CSAQNTGASEAFF.

V is TRBV29-1 and J is TRBJ1-2; 9 nucleotides agree with TRBD1. Trimming at V came to 3 bases and at J to 4 bases, leaving 12 bases not matched to a gene. Germline CDR1 is SQVTM and CDR2 is ANQGSEA. The CDR3 has 16 amino acids. In DNA, the CDR3 is TGCAGCGTTGATGGGGGACAGGGTGATAGAGGCTATGGCTACACCTTC. It yields the protein CSVDGGQGDRGYGYTF.

The J gene is TRBJ2-1, the V gene TRBV7-8, with D possibly matching TRBD1 (6 bases). The germline gives CDR1 SGHVS, CDR2 FQNEAQ. Trimming left V 2 bases short and J 5 bases short, with 16 bases between. CDR3 size: 16 residues. In nucleotides, the CDR3 is TGTGCCAGCAGCTTAAGGGGGTCTTGGGCCAACAATGAGCAGTTCTTC. Residues: CASSLRGSWANNEQFF. Drawing the rest from reference TRBV7-8 and TRBJ2-1, the complete variable domain is GAGVSQSPRYKVAKRGQDVALRCDPISGHVSLFWYQQALGQGPEFLTYFQNEAQLDKSGLPSDRFFAERPEGSVSTLKIQRTQQEDSAVYLCASSLRGSWANNEQFFGPGTRLTVL.

The chain combines TRBV12-3 or TRBV12-4 with TRBJ2-3; 9 bases map to TRBD2. V lost 7 bases to trimming and J lost 6 bases; unmatched junction nucleotides: 8. This CDR3 contains 14 residues. CDR3 in DNA: TGTGCCAGCATGGGACTAGCTGGGTCCGATACGCAGTATTTT. Encoded protein: CASMGLAGSDTQYF.

V and J are TRBV28 and TRBJ2-3; 8 bases are shared with TRBD1. The junction had 12 bases not matched to a gene; V was cut back by 6 bases and J by 4 bases. This CDR3 is 16 amino acids long. Germline CDR1 is MDHEN and CDR2 is SYDVKM. The CDR3 sequence: CASSYPNRGRSDTQYF. Here the CDR3 DNA reads TGTGCCAGCAGCTACCCAAACAGGGGGAGATCAGATACGCAGTATTTT. The variable domain in full, completed from reference TRBV28 and TRBJ2-3, reads DVKVTQSSRYLVKRTGEKVFLECVQDMDHENMFWYRQDPGLGLRLIYFSYDVKMKEKGDIPEGYSVSREKKERFSLILESASTNQTSMYLCASSYPNRGRSDTQYFGPGTRLTVL.

This chain uses TRBV25-1 with TRBJ1-2; a possible D gene is TRBD1 (6 bases). The V end was cut by 6 bases, the J end by 7 bases, with 18 bases between. The CDR3 totals 14 residues. Germline loops: CDR1 MGHDK, CDR2 SYGVNS. The chain's CDR3 is CASSGTPQGSGYTF. The DNA for the CDR3 is TGTGCCAGCAGCGGGACACCTCAAGGGAGTGGCTACACCTTC.

This sequence joins TRBV5-1 and TRBJ2-5; the D gene is possibly TRBD1 (5 bases). This CDR3 spans 13 amino acids. Germline V gives CDR1 SGHRS, CDR2 YFSETQ. The V gene lost 4 bases and the J gene lost 5 bases, with 12 bases spanning the gap. The CDR3 sequence is CASSVQGSETQYF. The CDR3 DNA reads as TGCGCCAGCAGCGTCCAGGGTTCCGAGACCCAGTACTTC.

The CDR3 spells CASSLVGQGTNEQFF. DNA for the CDR3: TGTGCCAGCAGCTTAGTCGGACAGGGAACCAATGAGCAGTTCTTC. V is TRBV7-2 and J is TRBJ2-1, with TRBD1 matching over 8 bases. CDR1 is SGHTA, CDR2 FQGNSA, per germline. Unmatched junction bases numbered 5, after V lost 1 base and J lost 6 bases. The CDR3 is 15 residues long.

This clonotype has a single count. J is TRBJ2-7 and V is TRBV29-1; D may be TRBD1 or TRBD2 (6 bases each). Between the trimmed V and J ends, which lost 7 bases and 0 bases, there was a span of 13 bases. The CDR3 covers 13 residues. The germline gives CDR1 SQVTM, CDR2 ANQGSEA. The CDR3 sequence is CSAGGTRSYEQYF. The CDR3 bases are TGCAGCGCCGGCGGGACACGCTCCTACGAGCAGTACTTC.